Detailed here is one T cell receptor beta chain. Its antigen remains unknown. The data are from a study of CXCR3-negative and CXCR3-positive naive CD8 T cells. Study background: The total count of TRB reads reached about 150 million, and each library contributed about 1.5 +/- 0.3 million. The study, taken as a whole, reports: Within a donor, both naive subsets shared TRBV-TRBJ usage, unlike memory cells. Cryopreserved cells partially lost CXCR3 expression, and fresh PBMCs were used in most assays. CXCR3-positive naive cells had TRB CDR3s that were more hydrophobic than CXCR3-negative naive cells had.

TRB cDNA was prepared as libraries by UMI-labeled 5' RACE. TCRdb reprocessed the 5' RACE reads, keeping one entry per CDR3 protein, no DNA. The sample includes 150,000 to 180,000 distinct CDR3 sequences. The CDR3 covers 15 residues. Germline assignment: CDR1 MNHNY and CDR2 SVGAGI (reference sequence). Sample: naive CXCR3+ CD8+ T cells from blood. The subset: CD45RO-CCR7+CD27+CD95- naive CD8+ T cells expressing CXCR3 (TNR3+). The chain combines TRBV6-6 with TRBJ2-1; TCRdb reports TRBD2, a call that lacks DNA to check it against. This receptor was identified in a human donor in good health. Some clones in this sample may be carry-over from other donors' samples. CDR3 protein: CASSTLAASYNEQFF.